This is a list of T cell receptor beta chains from one sample in a study of T cell repertoires in cytomegalovirus infection. TCRdb called the reads again in MiXCR, with one record for every CDR3 protein. Found here are under 150,000 distinct CDR3 sequences, about 24% of them singletons; the top ten hold approximately 35%. Their cognate antigens are unknown. The sample was PBMCs, sequenced either directly or after in vitro stimulation (not recorded which). These receptors were collected from a human donor in good health (CMV status not recorded). Some clones in this sample may be carry-over from other donors' samples. Both conserved end residues are part of each CDR3. The D gene is left open where the match is weak. Where a row states a size, it is once, few, many or the class of an expanded clone; other rows omit it.

DNA,CDR3,J,V,size,D
TGTGCCAGCAGCTACAGGGGAGCGAACACCGGGGAGCTGTTTTTT,CASSYRGANTGELFF,TRBJ2-2,TRBV11-3,few,TRBD1
TGTGCCAGCAGATCCACCTGGGGAAGTCTAGAGACCCAGTACTTC,CASRSTWGSLETQYF,TRBJ2-5,TRBV6-8,.,.
TGTGCCAGCAGCTTTTACATGGGAGGCTACACCTTC,CASSFYMGGYTF,TRBJ1-2,TRBV5-6,.,.
TGTGCCAGCAGCTTAGCGCCAACAGGGTCCGGTGAAAAACTGTTTTTT,CASSLAPTGSGEKLFF,TRBJ1-4,TRBV7-4,.,.
TGCAGTGCTAGCCCCTCCCCGAGGAGCTATGGCTACACCTTC,CSASPSPRSYGYTF,TRBJ1-2,TRBV20-1,few,.
TGTGCCAGCAGCTTAGCGTCAGGGGGAGAGAACCAGTACTTC,CASSLASGGENQYF,TRBJ2-5,TRBV7-8,.,TRBD1
TGTGCCAGCAGCGCAACGCGACAGCGCTCCTACAATGAGCAGTTCTTC,CASSATRQRSYNEQFF,TRBJ2-1,TRBV5-6,few,.
TGTGCCACCAGTGATCATACTAGCGGGAGTTACTACAATGAGCAGTTCTTC,CATSDHTSGSYYNEQFF,TRBJ2-1,TRBV24-1,.,TRBD2
TGTGCCAGCAGCACCCGACTCGCCCATGAGCAGTTCTTC,CASSTRLAHEQFF,TRBJ2-1,TRBV7-8,.,.
TGTGCCAGCAGGGGACACAATGAGCAGTTCTTC,CASRGHNEQFF,TRBJ2-1,TRBV6-5,.,.
TGCGCCAGCAGCTTGACCGGGAAAGAGACCCAGTACTTC,CASSLTGKETQYF,TRBJ2-5,TRBV5-1,.,.
TGTGCCAGCCTTCCCCAGGGAGGGGGCGAGCAGTACTTC,CASLPQGGGEQYF,TRBJ2-7,TRBV12-3/TRBV12-4,few,.
TGTGCCACCAGCAGAGGGGTTGGGCAGAACACTGAAGCTTTCTTT,CATSRGVGQNTEAFF,TRBJ1-1,TRBV15,.,.
TGTGCCAGCTCACAGCTAGCGGGAGCCCGCACAGATACGCAGTATTTT,CASSQLAGARTDTQYF,TRBJ2-3,TRBV18,few,TRBD2
TGTGCCAGCAGCTTTGTCTCAGCCGGGGATACGCAGTATTTT,CASSFVSAGDTQYF,TRBJ2-3,TRBV7-2,many,.
TGTGCCAGCAGTTCCGGGACTAGTTGGGGAGAGACCCAGTACTTC,CASSSGTSWGETQYF,TRBJ2-5,TRBV12-3/TRBV12-4,few,TRBD2
TGTGCCAGCATGGTTCGGGCTCGTTCAGATACGCAGTATTTT,CASMVRARSDTQYF,TRBJ2-3,TRBV6-1,few,.
TGTGCCAGCCGACAGGGAATTAGTAATCAGCCCCAGCATTTT,CASRQGISNQPQHF,TRBJ1-5,TRBV27,many,TRBD1
TGTGCCAGCAGCACCGACGGAATTCCCTCTGGGGCCAACGTCCTGACTTTC,CASSTDGIPSGANVLTF,TRBJ2-6,TRBV7-9,few,.
TGTGCCAGCGGAAAGGGGGACAGAAATTCACCCCTCCACTTT,CASGKGDRNSPLHF,TRBJ1-6,TRBV11-1,many,TRBD1
TGTGCCAGCAGCTTAGTAAAGCCGGGACGGATAAGAGATTCACCCCTCCACTTT,CASSLVKPGRIRDSPLHF,TRBJ1-6,TRBV7-2,many,.
TGTGCCAGTAGTCGGGGCCAGGGACGTGAAGCTTTCTTT,CASSRGQGREAFF,TRBJ1-1,TRBV19,.,.
TGTGCCACCAGTGATTCTTGGCGGGGGACCGGGGAGCTGTTTTTT,CATSDSWRGTGELFF,TRBJ2-2,TRBV24-1,few,TRBD2
TGTGCCAGCAGTTTCGGGACATGGGACGAAAAACTGTTTTTT,CASSFGTWDEKLFF,TRBJ1-4,TRBV12-3/TRBV12-4,many,.
TGTGCCAGCAGTTACCCAGCACTCACAGGAATTAGCAATCAGCCCCAGCATTTT,CASSYPALTGISNQPQHF,TRBJ1-5,TRBV6-2/TRBV6-3,.,.
TGTGCCAGCAGTCAACGCCCCGGGACAGAGTACCAAGAGACCCAGTACTTC,CASSQRPGTEYQETQYF,TRBJ2-5,TRBV12-3/TRBV12-4,many,TRBD1
TGTGCTAGTGGTTTGGTACTGGGCACAACAGGGGACACAGATACGCAGTATTTT,CASGLVLGTTGDTDTQYF,TRBJ2-3,TRBV12-5,many,TRBD1
TGTGCCAGCAGTGAGGCAGGGGGCGCTGGGGCCAACGTCCTGACTTTC,CASSEAGGAGANVLTF,TRBJ2-6,TRBV6-1,few,TRBD1
TGTGCCAGCATCCCTGGTCCCTTCGGGCGAGTGAACACTGAAGCTTTCTTT,CASIPGPFGRVNTEAFF,TRBJ1-1,TRBV12-3/TRBV12-4,.,.
TGTGCCAGCAGCTTAACCGACCTAGAGACCCAGTACTTC,CASSLTDLETQYF,TRBJ2-5,TRBV7-6,many,.
TGCAGTGCTAGGTCAGGGGGCAGGAAGACCCAGTACTTC,CSARSGGRKTQYF,TRBJ2-5,TRBV20-1,.,TRBD1
TGTGCCAGCTCACCGCCTGACTTTTATTCCTCGAACACTGAAGCTTTCTTT,CASSPPDFYSSNTEAFF,TRBJ1-1,TRBV18,.,.
TGCAGCGTTGAAAACCGAGGGGCAGAGACCCAGTACTTC,CSVENRGAETQYF,TRBJ2-5,TRBV29-1,few,.
TGTGCCAGCAGTTTCACCCTAGCGTACGACGAGCAGTACTTC,CASSFTLAYDEQYF,TRBJ2-7,TRBV12-3/TRBV12-4,few,.
TGTGCCAGCAGTGAAGAGCAAGTTACCCCTAGTGAGCAGTTCTTC,CASSEEQVTPSEQFF,TRBJ2-1,TRBV2,many,.
TGTGCCATCAGTGGGGATGCGGGAGGGCGGCGAGGGGAGCAGTTCTTC,CAISGDAGGRRGEQFF,TRBJ2-1,TRBV10-3,few,TRBD2
TGTGCCAGCAGTTTGGGCACCGGGGAGCTGTTTTTT,CASSLGTGELFF,TRBJ2-2,TRBV12-3/TRBV12-4,many,.
TGTGCCAGCAGTGCTCAGGGTATCAACACCGGGGAGCTGTTTTTT,CASSAQGINTGELFF,TRBJ2-2,TRBV2,.,.
TGTGCCACCAGTGCCCTAGGACAGGGTTTGAACACCGGGGAGCTGTTTTTT,CATSALGQGLNTGELFF,TRBJ2-2,TRBV24-1,.,TRBD1
TGTGCCAGCAGCTTAGAGGGACAGGGTACCTATGGCTACACCTTC,CASSLEGQGTYGYTF,TRBJ1-2,TRBV7-2,many,TRBD1
TGTGCCAGCAGCCGCCGGGACAGGGGATCGATGAACACTGAAGCTTTCTTT,CASSRRDRGSMNTEAFF,TRBJ1-1,TRBV5-6,many,TRBD1
TGCAGCGGCTCCCGCGGGGGGAGTAACACTGAAGCTTTCTTT,CSGSRGGSNTEAFF,TRBJ1-1,TRBV29-1,.,.
TGCAGTGCTAGAGGATCAGGGGGTCGAAACTATGGCTACACCTTC,CSARGSGGRNYGYTF,TRBJ1-2,TRBV20-1,.,TRBD1
TGTGCCAGCAGTCTAACAGGGGAAGTCGGCCATGGCTACACCTTC,CASSLTGEVGHGYTF,TRBJ1-2,TRBV6-1,.,TRBD1
TGCGCCAGCAGCCAAGATGTGGGGCAGACCCAGTACTTC,CASSQDVGQTQYF,TRBJ2-5,TRBV4-1,many,.
TGCGCCAGCAGCCAAGATACGCGGGCGGGAGGGAACGAGCAGTACTTC,CASSQDTRAGGNEQYF,TRBJ2-7,TRBV4-1,few,TRBD2
TGTGCCAGCAGCCTCGGGACAGGGGGCTCCCGCTATGGCTACACCTTC,CASSLGTGGSRYGYTF,TRBJ1-2,TRBV7-2,many,TRBD1
TGTGCCAGCAGCTTAGGGGGTCGGAGGGGGAGCTCCTACAATGAGCAGTTCTTC,CASSLGGRRGSSYNEQFF,TRBJ2-1,TRBV7-8,many,.
TGTGCCATCCCCATGAAGAGGGTATCACTTGGGGAGCTGTTTTTT,CAIPMKRVSLGELFF,TRBJ2-2,TRBV24-1,.,.
TGTGCCAGCAGCTTAGTGGACAGGGGGCCGACCTACAATGAGCAGTTCTTC,CASSLVDRGPTYNEQFF,TRBJ2-1,TRBV7-2,many,TRBD1
TGCGCCAGCAGCCAAGGCGTCGGGAGCAATCAGCCCCAGCATTTT,CASSQGVGSNQPQHF,TRBJ1-5,TRBV4-3,.,.